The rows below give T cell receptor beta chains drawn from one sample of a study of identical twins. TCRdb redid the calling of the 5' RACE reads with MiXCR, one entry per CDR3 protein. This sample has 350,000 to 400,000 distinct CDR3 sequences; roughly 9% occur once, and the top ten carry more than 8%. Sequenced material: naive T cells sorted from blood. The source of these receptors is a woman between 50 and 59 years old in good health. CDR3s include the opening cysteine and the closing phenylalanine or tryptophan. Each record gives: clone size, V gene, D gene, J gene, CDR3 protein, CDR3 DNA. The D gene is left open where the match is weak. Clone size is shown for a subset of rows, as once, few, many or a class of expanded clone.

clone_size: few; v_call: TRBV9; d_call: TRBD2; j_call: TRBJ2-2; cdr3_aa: CASSTRLAGGTGELFF; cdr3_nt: TGTGCCAGCAGCACCCGACTAGCGGGGGGTACCGGGGAGCTGTTTTTT
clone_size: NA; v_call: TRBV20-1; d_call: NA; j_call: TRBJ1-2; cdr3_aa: CSARVEVLGNGYTF; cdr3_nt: TGCAGTGCTAGAGTTGAGGTCTTAGGCAATGGCTACACCTTC
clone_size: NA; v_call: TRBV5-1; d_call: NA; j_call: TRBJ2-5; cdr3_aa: CASSLDLTQETQYF; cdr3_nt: TGCGCCAGCAGCTTGGACTTAACGCAAGAGACCCAGTACTTC
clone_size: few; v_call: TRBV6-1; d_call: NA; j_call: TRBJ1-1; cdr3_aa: CASRAGSTEAFF; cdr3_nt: TGTGCCAGCAGGGCGGGCAGCACTGAAGCTTTCTTT
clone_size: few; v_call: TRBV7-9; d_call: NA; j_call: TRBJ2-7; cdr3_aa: CASSPSRGLTYEQYF; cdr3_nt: TGTGCCAGCAGCCCCTCTCGAGGGCTGACTTACGAGCAGTACTTC
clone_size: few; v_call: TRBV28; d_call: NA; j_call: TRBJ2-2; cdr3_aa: CASNARAHNGELFF; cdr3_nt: TGTGCCAGCAACGCCCGGGCCCACAACGGGGAGCTGTTTTTT
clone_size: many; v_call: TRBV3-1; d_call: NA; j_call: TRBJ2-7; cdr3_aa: CASSQSYEQYF; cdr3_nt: TGTGCCAGCAGCCAATCCTACGAGCAGTACTTC
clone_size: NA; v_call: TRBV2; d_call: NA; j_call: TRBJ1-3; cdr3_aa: CASSGSSSSGNTIYF; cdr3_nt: TGTGCCAGCAGCGGATCTTCGAGCTCTGGAAACACCATATATTTT
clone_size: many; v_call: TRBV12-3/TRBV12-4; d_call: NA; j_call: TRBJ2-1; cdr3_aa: CASSLRKKGWQFF; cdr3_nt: TGTGCCAGCAGTTTGCGAAAAAAGGGGTGGCAGTTCTTC
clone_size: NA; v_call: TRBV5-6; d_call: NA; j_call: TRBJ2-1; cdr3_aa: CASSITSNEQFF; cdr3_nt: TGTGCCAGCAGCATAACTAGTAATGAGCAGTTCTTC
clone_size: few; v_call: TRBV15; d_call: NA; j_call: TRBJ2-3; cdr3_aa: CATSRRELRTDTQYF; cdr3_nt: TGTGCCACCAGCAGAAGGGAACTGAGGACAGATACGCAGTATTTT
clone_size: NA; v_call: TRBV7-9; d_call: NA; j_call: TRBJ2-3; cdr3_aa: CASSGFRRERIDTQYF; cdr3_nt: TGTGCCAGCAGCGGCTTCCGTAGGGAGAGGATAGATACGCAGTATTTT
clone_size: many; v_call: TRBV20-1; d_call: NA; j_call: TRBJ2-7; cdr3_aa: CSASGSRQLNEQYF; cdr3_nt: TGCAGTGCTAGTGGGTCCAGGCAACTAAACGAGCAGTACTTC
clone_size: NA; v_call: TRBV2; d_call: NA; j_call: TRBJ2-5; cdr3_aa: CASTQRQVRETQYF; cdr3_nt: TGTGCCAGCACTCAAAGACAGGTCCGGGAGACCCAGTACTTC
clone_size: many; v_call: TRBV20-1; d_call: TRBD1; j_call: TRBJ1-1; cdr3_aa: CSADAGGGDTEAFF; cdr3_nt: TGCAGTGCGGACGCAGGGGGTGGGGACACTGAAGCTTTCTTT
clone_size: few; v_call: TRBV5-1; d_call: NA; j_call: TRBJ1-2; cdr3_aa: CASTGGVYGYTF; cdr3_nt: TGCGCCAGCACGGGAGGGGTCTATGGCTACACCTTC
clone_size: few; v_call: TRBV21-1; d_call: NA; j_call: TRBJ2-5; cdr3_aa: CARPFKGGTRSETQYF; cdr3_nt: TGTGCCAGGCCCTTCAAAGGGGGGACTAGATCCGAGACCCAGTACTTC
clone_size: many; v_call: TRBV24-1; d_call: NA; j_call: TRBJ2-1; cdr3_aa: CATSDPISGLNEQFF; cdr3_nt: TGTGCCACCAGTGACCCCATTTCAGGGCTGAATGAGCAGTTCTTC
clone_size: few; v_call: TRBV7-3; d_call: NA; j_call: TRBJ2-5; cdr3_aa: CASSLGVGGSQTQYF; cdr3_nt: TGTGCCAGCAGCTTAGGGGTAGGCGGTTCTCAGACCCAGTACTTC
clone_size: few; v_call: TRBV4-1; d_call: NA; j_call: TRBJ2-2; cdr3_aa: CASSLIELAANTGELFF; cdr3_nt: TGCGCCAGCAGCCTTATCGAATTAGCGGCGAACACCGGGGAGCTGTTTTTT
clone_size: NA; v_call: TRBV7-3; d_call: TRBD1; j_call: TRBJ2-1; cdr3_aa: CASSPGQGLFNEQFF; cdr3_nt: TGTGCCAGCAGCCCTGGACAGGGGTTATTCAATGAGCAGTTCTTC
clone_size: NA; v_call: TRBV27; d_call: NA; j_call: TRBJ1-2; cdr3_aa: CASSWDYGYTF; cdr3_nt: TGTGCCAGCAGTTGGGACTATGGCTACACCTTC
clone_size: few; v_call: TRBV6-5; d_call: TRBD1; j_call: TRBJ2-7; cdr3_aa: CASSYRGLGEQYF; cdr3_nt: TGTGCCAGCAGTTACAGGGGGCTGGGCGAGCAGTACTTC
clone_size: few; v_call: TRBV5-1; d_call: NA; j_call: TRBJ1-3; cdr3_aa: CASSLEDVSGNTIYF; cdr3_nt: TGCGCCAGCAGCTTGGAGGATGTCTCTGGAAACACCATATATTTT
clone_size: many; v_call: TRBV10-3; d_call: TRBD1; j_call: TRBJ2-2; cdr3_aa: CAISFRDRGLLTGELFF; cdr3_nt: TGTGCCATCAGCTTCCGGGACAGGGGCCTCCTCACCGGGGAGCTGTTTTTT
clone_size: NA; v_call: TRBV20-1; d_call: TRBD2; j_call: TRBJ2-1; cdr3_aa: CSARRGGLAGLDSYNEQFF; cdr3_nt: TGCAGTGCTAGACGAGGTGGACTAGCGGGGTTAGACTCCTACAATGAGCAGTTCTTC
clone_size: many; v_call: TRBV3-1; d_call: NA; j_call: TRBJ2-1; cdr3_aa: CASSRLAMVDEQFF; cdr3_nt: TGTGCCAGCAGCCGTCTAGCAATGGTCGATGAGCAGTTCTTC
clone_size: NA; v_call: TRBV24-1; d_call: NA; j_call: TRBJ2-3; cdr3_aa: CATSSPSRGTDTQYF; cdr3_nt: TGTGCCACCAGTTCACCGTCTCGGGGCACAGATACGCAGTATTTT
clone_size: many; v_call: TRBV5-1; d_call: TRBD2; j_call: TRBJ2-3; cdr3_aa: CASSFTSGSSTDTQYF; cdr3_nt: TGCGCCAGCAGCTTTACTAGCGGCTCTAGCACAGATACGCAGTATTTT
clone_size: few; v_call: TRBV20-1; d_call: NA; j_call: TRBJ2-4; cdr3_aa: CSASPPQGRAKNIQYF; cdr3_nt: TGCAGTGCTTCCCCTCCCCAGGGGCGAGCCAAAAACATTCAGTACTTC
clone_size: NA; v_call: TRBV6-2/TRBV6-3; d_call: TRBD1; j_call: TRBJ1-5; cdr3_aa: CASSPPGQGFQPQHF; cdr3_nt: TGTGCCAGCAGTCCGCCGGGACAGGGGTTTCAGCCCCAGCATTTT
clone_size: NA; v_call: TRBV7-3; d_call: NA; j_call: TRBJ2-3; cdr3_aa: CASSLTGEPPDTQYF; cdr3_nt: TGTGCCAGCAGCCTCACCGGGGAGCCCCCAGATACGCAGTATTTT
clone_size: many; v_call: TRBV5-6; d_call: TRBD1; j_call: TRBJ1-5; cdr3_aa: CASSRDRGLFQPQHF; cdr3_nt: TGTGCCAGCAGCAGGGACAGGGGGTTGTTTCAGCCCCAGCATTTT
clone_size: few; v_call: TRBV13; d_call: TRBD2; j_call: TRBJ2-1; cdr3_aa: CASSPSRTSGRGESYNEQFF; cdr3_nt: TGTGCCAGCAGCCCTAGCCGCACTAGCGGGAGGGGAGAATCCTACAATGAGCAGTTCTTC
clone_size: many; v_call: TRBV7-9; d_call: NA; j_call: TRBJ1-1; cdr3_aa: CASSSEQGSYTEAFF; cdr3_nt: TGTGCCAGCAGCTCGGAACAGGGATCGTACACTGAAGCTTTCTTT
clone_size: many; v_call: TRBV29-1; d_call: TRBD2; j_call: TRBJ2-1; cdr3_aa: CSVTTSGGRSYNEQFF; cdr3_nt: TGCAGCGTCACGACTAGCGGGGGACGCTCCTACAATGAGCAGTTCTTC
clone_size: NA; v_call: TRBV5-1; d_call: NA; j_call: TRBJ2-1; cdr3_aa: CASSARDGSYNEQFF; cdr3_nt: TGCGCCAGCAGCGCCCGGGACGGGAGCTACAATGAGCAGTTCTTC
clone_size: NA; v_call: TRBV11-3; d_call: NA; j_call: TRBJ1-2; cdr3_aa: CASSAGTSTVYGYTF; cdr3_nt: TGTGCCAGCAGCGCCGGGACATCCACCGTTTATGGCTACACCTTC
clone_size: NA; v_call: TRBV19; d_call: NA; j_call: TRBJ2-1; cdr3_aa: CASSTPGQTYNEQFF; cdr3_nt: TGTGCCAGTAGTACCCCGGGACAAACCTACAATGAGCAGTTCTTC
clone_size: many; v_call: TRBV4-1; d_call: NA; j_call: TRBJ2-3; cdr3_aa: CASSQDRGDTQYF; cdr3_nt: TGCGCCAGCAGCCAAGATAGAGGAGATACGCAGTATTTT
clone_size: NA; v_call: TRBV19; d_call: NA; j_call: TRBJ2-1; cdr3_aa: CASSIGTSNEQFF; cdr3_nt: TGTGCCAGTAGTATAGGTACCTCCAATGAGCAGTTCTTC
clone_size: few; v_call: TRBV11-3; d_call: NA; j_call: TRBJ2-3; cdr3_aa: CASSFGGKRNTDTQYF; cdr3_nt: TGTGCCAGCAGCTTTGGGGGGAAGCGGAACACAGATACGCAGTATTTT